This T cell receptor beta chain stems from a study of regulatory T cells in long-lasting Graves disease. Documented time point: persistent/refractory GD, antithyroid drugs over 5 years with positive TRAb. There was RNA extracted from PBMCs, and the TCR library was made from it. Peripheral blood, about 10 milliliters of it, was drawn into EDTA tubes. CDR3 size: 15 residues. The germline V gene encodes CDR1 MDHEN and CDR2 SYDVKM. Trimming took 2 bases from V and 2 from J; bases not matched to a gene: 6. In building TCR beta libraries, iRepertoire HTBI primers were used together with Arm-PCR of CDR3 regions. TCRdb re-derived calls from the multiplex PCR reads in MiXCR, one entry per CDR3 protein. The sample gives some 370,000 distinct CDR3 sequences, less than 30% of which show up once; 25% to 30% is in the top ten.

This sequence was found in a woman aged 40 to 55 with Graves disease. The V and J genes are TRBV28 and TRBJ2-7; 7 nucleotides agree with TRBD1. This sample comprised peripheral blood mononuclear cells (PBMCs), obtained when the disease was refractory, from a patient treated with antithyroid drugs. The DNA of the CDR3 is TGTGCCAGCAGTTTACCCGACAGGGCAGCCTACGAGCAGTACTTC. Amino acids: CASSLPDRAAYEQYF.